This note documents a single T cell receptor (beta chain) sequence. CDR3 size: 16 residues. Trimming at V came to 4 bases and at J to 5 bases, leaving 12 bases not matched to a gene. The germline gives CDR1 LNHDA, CDR2 SQIVND (reference sequence). Researchers amplified the TCR beta CDR3 regions from RNA transcripts. TCR CDR3 regions were first amplified by RT-PCR with HTBI primers. Each CDR3 protein is one row after TCRdb ran MiXCR on the multiplex PCR reads. The table lists under 750,000 distinct CDR3 sequences, 18% of them singletons, with 16% in the top ten. The data originate from a study of T cells in Graves' hyperthyroidism and ophthalmopathy.

This TCR derives from a woman aged 45-65 years with Graves' hyperthyroidism that later progressed to Graves' ophthalmopathy. Sequenced: blood. V gene TRBV19 combines with J gene TRBJ2-5, with 8 positions matching TRBD1. This CDR3 reads CASSTRAGGARETQYF. As DNA, the CDR3 is TGTGCCAGTAGTACCCGGGCAGGGGGCGCGAGGGAGACCCAGTACTTC.